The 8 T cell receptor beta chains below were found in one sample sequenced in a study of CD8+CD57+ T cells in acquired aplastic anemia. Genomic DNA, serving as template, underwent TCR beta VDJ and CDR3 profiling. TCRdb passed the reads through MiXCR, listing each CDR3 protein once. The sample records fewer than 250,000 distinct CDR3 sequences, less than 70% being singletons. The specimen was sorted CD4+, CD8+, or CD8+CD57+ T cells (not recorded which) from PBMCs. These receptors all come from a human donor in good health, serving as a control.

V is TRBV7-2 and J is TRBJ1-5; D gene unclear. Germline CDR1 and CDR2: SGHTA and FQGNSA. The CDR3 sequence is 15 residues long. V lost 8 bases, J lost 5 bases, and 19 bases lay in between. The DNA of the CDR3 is TGTGCCAGCGGCCAAGATCTTCGGGCGTATCAGCCCCAGCATTTT. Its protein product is CASGQDLRAYQPQHF.

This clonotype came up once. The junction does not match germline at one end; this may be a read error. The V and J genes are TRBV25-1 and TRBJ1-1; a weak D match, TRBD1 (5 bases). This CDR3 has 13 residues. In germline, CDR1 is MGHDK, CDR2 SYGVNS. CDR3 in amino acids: CASSLGGRTKASF. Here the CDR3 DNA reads TGTGCCAGCAGTTTGGGGGGGAGAACTAAAGCTTCCTTT.

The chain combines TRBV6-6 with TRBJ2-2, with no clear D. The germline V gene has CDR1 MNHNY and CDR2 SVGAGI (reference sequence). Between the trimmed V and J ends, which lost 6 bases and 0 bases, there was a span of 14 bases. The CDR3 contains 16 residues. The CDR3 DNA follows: TGTGCCAGCAGACCACAGAACCCCTCGAACACCGGGGAGCTGTTTTTT. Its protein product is CASRPQNPSNTGELFF.

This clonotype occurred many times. The CDR3 protein is CASSPDRAGANVLTF. The DNA for the CDR3 is TGTGCCAGTAGTCCAGACAGGGCTGGGGCCAACGTCCTGACTTTC. The V call is TRBV19, the J call TRBJ2-6; TRBD1 matches at 7 bases. CDR1 and CDR2 from the germline V gene are LNHDA and SQIVND (reference sequence). V trimming: 5 bases; J trimming: 2 bases; junction bases outside the gene matches: 3. This CDR3 has 15 amino acids. Supplemented by reference TRBV19 and TRBJ2-6, the full variable domain reads DGGITQSPKYLFRKEGQNVTLSCEQNLNHDAMYWYRQDPGQGLRLIYYSQIVNDFQKGDIAEGYSVSREKKESFPLTVTSAQKNPTAFYLCASSPDRAGANVLTFGAGSRLTVL.

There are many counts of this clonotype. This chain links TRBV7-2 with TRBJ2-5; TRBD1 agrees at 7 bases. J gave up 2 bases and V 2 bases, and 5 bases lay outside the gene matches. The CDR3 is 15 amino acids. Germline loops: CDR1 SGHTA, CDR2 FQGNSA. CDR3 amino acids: CASSLSNRGQETQYF. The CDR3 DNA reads TGTGCCAGCAGCTTAAGCAACAGGGGTCAAGAGACCCAGTACTTC.

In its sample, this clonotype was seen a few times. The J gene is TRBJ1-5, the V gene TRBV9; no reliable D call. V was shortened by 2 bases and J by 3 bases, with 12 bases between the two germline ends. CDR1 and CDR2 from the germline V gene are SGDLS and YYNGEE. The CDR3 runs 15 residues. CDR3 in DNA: TGTGCCAGCAGCGTCGGCAGCCTAACCAATCAGCCCCAGCATTTT. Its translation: CASSVGSLTNQPQHF.

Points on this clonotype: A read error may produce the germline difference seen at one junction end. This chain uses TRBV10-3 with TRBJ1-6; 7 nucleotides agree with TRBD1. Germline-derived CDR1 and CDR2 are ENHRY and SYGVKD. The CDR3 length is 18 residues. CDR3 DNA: TGTGCCAGCATCTTGGCGCCAGGGGGTGTTGGGTATAGTTCACCCCTCCACTTT. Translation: CASILAPGGVGYSSPLHF.

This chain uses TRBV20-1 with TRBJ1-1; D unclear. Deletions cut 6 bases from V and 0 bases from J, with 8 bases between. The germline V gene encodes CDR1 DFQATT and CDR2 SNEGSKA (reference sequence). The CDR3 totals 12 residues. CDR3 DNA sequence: TGCAGTGCCGCGTCGGTGAACACTGAAGCTTTCTTT. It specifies CSAASVNTEAFF.